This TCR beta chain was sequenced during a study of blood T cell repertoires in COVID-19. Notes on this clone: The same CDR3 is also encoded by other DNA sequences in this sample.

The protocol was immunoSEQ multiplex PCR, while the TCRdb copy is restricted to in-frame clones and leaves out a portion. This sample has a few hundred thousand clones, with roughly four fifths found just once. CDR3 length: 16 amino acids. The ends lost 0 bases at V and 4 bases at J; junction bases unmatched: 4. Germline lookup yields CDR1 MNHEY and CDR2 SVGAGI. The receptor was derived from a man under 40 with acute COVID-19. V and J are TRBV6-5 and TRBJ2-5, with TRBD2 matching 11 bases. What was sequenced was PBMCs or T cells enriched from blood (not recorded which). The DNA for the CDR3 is TGTGCCAGCAGTTACTCCGGACTAGCGGGCGGAGAGACCCAGTACTTC. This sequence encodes CASSYSGLAGGETQYF.